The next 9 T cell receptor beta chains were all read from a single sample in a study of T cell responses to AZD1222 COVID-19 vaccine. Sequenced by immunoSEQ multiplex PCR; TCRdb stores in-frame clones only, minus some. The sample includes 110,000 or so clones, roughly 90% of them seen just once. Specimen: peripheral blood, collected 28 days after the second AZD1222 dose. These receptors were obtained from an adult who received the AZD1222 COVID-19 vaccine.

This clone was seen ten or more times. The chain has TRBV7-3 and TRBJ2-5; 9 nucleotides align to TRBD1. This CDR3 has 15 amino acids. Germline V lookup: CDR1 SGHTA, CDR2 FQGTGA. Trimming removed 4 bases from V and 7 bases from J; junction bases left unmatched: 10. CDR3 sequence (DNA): TGTGCCAGCAGCTCGCGAGGGGACAGGGAAGGGACCCAGTACTTC. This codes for CASSSRGDREGTQYF.

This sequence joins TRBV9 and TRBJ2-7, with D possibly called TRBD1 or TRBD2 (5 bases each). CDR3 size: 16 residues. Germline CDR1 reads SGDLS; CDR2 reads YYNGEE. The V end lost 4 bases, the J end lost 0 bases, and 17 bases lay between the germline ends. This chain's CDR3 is CASSPRGVGVSYEQYF. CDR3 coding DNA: TGTGCCAGCAGCCCGAGAGGTGTGGGGGTCTCCTACGAGCAGTACTTC.

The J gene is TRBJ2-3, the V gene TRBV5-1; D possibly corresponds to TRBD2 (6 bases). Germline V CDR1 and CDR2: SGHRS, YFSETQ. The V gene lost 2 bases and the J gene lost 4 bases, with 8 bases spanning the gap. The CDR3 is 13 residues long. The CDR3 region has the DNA TGCGCCAGCAGCTTCGCTAGCGCAGATACGCAGTATTTT. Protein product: CASSFASADTQYF. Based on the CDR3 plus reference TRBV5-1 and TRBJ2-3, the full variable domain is KAGVTQTPRYLIKTRGQQVTLSCSPISGHRSVSWYQQTPGQGLQFLFEYFSETQRNKGNFPGRFSGRQFSNSRSEMNVSTLELGDSALYLCASSFASADTQYFGPGTRLTVL.

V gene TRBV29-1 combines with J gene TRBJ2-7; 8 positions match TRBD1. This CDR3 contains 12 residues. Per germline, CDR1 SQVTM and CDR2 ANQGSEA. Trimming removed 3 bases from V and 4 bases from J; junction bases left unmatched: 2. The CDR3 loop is CSVEGQAYEQYF. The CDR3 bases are TGCAGCGTTGAGGGACAGGCGTACGAGCAGTACTTC.

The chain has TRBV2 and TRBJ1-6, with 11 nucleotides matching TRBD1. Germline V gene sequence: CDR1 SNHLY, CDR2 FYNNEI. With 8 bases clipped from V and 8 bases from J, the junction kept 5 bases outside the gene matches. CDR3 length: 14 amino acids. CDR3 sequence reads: CASGQGASYSPLHF. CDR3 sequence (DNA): TGTGCCAGCGGACAGGGGGCTTCTTATTCACCCCTCCACTTT.

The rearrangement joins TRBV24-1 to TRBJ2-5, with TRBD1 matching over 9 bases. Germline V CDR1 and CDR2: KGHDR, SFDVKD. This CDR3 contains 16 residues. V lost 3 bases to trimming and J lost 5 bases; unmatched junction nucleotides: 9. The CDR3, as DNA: TGTGCCACCAGTGATCCCCGGGACAGGGTTCTCGAGACCCAGTACTTC. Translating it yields CATSDPRDRVLETQYF.

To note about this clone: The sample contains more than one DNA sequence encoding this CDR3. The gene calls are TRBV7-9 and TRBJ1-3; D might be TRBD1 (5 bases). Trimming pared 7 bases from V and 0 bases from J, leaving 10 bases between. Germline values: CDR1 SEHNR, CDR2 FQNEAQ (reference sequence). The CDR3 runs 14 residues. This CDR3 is CASKWGFSGNTIYF. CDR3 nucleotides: TGTGCCAGCAAGTGGGGCTTCTCTGGAAACACCATATATTTT.

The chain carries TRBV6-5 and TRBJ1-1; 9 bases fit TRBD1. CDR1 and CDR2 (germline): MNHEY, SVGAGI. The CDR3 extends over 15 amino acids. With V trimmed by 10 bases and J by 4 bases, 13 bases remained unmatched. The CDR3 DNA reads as TGTGCCACCCGGCGGGGGGTACAGGGGGCCACTGAAGCTTTCTTT. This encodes CATRRGVQGATEAFF.

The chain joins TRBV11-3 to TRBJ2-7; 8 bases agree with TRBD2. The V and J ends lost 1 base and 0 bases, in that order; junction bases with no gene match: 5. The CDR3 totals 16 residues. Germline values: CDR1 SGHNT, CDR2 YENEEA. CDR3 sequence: CASSLGSGTLSYEQYF. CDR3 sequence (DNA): TGTGCCAGCAGCTTAGGTAGCGGGACCCTCTCCTACGAGCAGTACTTC.